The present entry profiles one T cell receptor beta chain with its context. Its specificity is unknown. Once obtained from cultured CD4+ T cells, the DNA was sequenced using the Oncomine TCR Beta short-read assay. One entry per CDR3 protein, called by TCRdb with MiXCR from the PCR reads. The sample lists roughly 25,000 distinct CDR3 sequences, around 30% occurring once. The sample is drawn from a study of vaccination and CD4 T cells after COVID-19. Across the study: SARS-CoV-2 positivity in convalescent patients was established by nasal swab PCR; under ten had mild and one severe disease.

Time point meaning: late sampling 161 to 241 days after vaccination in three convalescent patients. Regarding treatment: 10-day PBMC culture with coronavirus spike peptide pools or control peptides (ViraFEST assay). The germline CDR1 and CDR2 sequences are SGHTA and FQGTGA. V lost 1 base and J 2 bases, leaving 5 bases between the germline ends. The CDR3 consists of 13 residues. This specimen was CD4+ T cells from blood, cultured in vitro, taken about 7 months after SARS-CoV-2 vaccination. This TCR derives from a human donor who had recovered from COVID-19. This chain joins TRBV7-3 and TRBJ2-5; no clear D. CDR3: CASSLIQQETQYF. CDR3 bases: TGTGCCAGCAGCTTAATCCAACAAGAGACCCAGTACTTC.